This entry describes one TCR beta chain. The antigen it recognizes is unknown. Base qualities are not provided; no much larger clone lies one nucleotide away. This entry comes from a study of CD8 T cells in Susac syndrome (dated by TCRdb to about 2019). As for the study more broadly: Whether CD8+ T cell activation and differentiation in Susac syndrome was antigen driven was tested using repertoire sequencing. The full study reports these points: The TCR sequencing and HLA analysis was acknowledged to have included a relatively small number of individuals.

Peripheral blood CD8+ and CD4+ T cells from healthy donors, Susac syndrome patients and multiple sclerosis patients were profiled using high-throughput TCR beta sequencing. The healthy donors served as controls matched for age and sex. Bulk CD8+ and CD4+ T cells were purified magnetically by negative isolation, whereas CD8+ TEMRA cells were enriched by FACS. Blood was drawn into EDTA tubes, processed within 24 hours, and PBMCs were isolated by density gradient centrifugation. PBMCs destined for TCR sequencing were cryopreserved in liquid nitrogen and later thawed in a 37 °C water bath. The sorted or isolated CD4+, CD8+ and CD8+ TEMRA cells had a purity of 90% or higher. Reading from cysteine to phenylalanine, the CDR3 counts 13 amino acids. Just the 39-base CDR3 DNA is kept, in frame starting at base 1. CDR1 and CDR2 are drawn from the germline V gene (reference sequence): LGHDT, YNNKEL. V is shortened by 5 bases, J by 4 bases, and the region joining them spans 6 bases.

RNA was extracted using the RNeasy kit, and roughly 0.5 to 1 microgram was reverse transcribed with random hexamers. TCR beta CDR3 regions were amplified with the immunoSEQ multiplex PCR assay covering 54 Vbeta and 13 Jbeta segments. PCR amplification bias was corrected using a synthetic template baseline for primer optimization and computational correction. On the study's bioinformatics: Reads were annotated to V, D and J genes according to IMGT and were analyzed with immunoSEQ Analyzer, with only productive sequences retained. Clonality was computed as one minus Shannon entropy normalized by log2 of the number of productive unique sequences. For each patient and control, public and private clones were evaluated among the 100 most prevalent clones. A clone was defined as Susac-specific if it was absent from the healthy and MS cohorts, from approximately 980 published viral clones and from other ImmuneACCESS disease sequences. Starting from the raw public reads, TCRdb applied fastp trimming at Q25, assembled clones with MiXCR and retained in-frame beta chains. Every CDR3 protein is listed once, alongside the most common genes and DNA of its rows. The V and J calls shown here were made by TCRdb, not taken from the authors' results. Recorded for this sample are around 190,000 distinct CDR3 sequences; roughly 94% of them occurred a single time. In total, the top ten clones hold less than 0.11% of the sample.

The chain is encoded by TRBV3-1 joined to TRBJ2-6; the D gene identity is not certain. The specimen was CD4+ T cells from PBMCs. This sequence originates from a human donor in good health. At the DNA level, the sequence is TGTGCCAGCAGCGCGAAGGGGGCCAACGTCCTGACTTTC. Its product reads: CASSAKGANVLTF.